This TCR beta chain was sequenced in a study of shared clonotypes between healthy human individuals. Repertoires were generated with immunoSEQ multiplex PCR, while TCRdb's copy carries only in-frame clones and drops some. The profile shows 2 million to 2.5 million clones, 95% of them singletons. Losses at the gene ends were 2 bases for V and 0 bases for J; bases not matched to a gene: 3. Germline V gene lookup returns CDR1 GTSNPN and CDR2 SVGIG (reference sequence). This CDR3 comprises 16 residues. Sequencing input: naive CD4+ T cells sorted from blood. The subset is: CD45RA+ positively selected. V is TRBV30 and J is TRBJ1-6, with TRBD1 matching 8 bases. This TCR was recovered from a man aged 18 to 29 in good health. The CDR3 sequence: CAWSPGGASYNSPLHF. CDR3 nucleotide sequence: TGTGCCTGGAGTCCAGGGGGCGCCTCCTATAATTCACCCCTCCACTTT.